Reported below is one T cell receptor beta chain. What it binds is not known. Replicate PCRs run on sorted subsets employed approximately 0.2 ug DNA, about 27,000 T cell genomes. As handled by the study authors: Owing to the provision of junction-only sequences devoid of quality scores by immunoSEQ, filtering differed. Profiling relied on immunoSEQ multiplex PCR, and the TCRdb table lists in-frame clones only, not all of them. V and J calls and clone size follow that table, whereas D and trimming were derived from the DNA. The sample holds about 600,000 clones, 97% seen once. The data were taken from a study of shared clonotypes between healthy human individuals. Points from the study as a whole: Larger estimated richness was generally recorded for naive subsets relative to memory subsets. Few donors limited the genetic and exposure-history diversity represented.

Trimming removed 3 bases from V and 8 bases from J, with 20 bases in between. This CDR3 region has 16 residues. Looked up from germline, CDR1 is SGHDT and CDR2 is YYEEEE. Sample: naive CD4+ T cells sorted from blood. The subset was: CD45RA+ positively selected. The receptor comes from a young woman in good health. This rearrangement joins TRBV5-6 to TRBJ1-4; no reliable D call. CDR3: CASSSPIAGIGEKLFF. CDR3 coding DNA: TGTGCCAGCAGCTCCCCGATCGCGGGAATCGGGGAAAAACTGTTTTTT.